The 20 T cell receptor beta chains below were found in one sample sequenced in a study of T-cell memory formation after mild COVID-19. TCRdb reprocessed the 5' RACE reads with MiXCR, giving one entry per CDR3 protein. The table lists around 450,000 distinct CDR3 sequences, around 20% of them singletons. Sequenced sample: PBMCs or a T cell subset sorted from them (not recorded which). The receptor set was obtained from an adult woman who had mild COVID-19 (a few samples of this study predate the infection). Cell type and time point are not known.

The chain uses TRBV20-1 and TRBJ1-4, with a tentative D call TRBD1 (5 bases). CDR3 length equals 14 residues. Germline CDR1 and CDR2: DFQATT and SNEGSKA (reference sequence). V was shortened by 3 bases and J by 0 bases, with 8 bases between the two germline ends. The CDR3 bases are TGCAGTGCTAGCGACAGAACAACTAATGAAAAACTGTTTTTT. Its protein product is CSASDRTTNEKLFF.

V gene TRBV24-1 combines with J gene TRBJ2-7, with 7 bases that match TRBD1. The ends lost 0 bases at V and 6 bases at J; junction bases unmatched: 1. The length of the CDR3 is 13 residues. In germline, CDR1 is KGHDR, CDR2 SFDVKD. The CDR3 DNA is TGTGCCACCAGTGATTTGCGGGACAGCGAGCAGTACTTC. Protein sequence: CATSDLRDSEQYF.

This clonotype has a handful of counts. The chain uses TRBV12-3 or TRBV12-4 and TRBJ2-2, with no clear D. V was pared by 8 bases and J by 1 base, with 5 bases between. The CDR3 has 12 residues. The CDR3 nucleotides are TGTGCCAGCTTTCTGAACACCGGGGAGCTGTTTTTT. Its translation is CASFLNTGELFF.

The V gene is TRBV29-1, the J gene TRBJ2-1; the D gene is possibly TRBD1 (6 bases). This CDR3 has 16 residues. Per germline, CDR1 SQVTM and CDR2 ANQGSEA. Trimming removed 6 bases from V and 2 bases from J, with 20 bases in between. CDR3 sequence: CSVLGHSGVPYNEQFF. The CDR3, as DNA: TGCAGCGTCCTGGGACATTCCGGAGTACCCTACAATGAGCAGTTCTTC.

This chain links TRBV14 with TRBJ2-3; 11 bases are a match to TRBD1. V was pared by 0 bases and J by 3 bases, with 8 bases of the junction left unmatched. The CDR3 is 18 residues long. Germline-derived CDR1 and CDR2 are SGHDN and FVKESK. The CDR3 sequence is CASSQDPNGDRGTDTQYF. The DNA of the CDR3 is TGTGCCAGCAGCCAAGATCCGAACGGGGACAGGGGGACAGATACGCAGTATTTT. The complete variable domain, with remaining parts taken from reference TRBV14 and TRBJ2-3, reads EAGVTQFPSHSVIEKGQTVTLRCDPISGHDNLYWYRRVMGKEIKFLLHFVKESKQDESGMPNNRFLAERTGGTYSTLKVQPAELEDSGVYFCASSQDPNGDRGTDTQYFGPGTRLTVL.

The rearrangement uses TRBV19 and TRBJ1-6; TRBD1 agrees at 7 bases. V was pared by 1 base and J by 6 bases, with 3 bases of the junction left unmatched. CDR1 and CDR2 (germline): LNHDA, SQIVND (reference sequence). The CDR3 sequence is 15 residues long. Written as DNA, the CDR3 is TGTGCCAGTAGTATAGGGAACAGGGGTAATTCACCCCTCCACTTT. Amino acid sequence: CASSIGNRGNSPLHF.

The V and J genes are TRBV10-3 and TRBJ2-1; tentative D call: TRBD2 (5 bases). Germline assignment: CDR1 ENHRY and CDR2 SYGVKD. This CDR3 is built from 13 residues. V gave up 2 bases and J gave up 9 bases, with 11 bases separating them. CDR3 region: CAISEPGWSEQFF. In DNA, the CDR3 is TGTGCCATCAGTGAGCCGGGGTGGAGTGAGCAGTTCTTC.

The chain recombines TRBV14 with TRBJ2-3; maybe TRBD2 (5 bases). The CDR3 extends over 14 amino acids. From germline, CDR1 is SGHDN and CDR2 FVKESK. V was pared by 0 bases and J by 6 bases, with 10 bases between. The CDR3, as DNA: TGTGCCAGCAGCCAAGATCACTGGGAGGATACGCAGTATTTT. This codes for CASSQDHWEDTQYF.

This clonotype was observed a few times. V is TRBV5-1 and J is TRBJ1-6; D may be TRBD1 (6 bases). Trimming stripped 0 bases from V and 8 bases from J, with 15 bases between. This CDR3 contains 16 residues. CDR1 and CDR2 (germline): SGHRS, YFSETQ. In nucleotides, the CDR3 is TGCGCCAGCAGCTTGGGTCCAGGGGTAGTTGATTCACCCCTCCACTTT. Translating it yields CASSLGPGVVDSPLHF. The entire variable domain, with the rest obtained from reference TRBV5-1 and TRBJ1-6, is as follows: KAGVTQTPRYLIKTRGQQVTLSCSPISGHRSVSWYQQTPGQGLQFLFEYFSETQRNKGNFPGRFSGRQFSNSRSEMNVSTLELGDSALYLCASSLGPGVVDSPLHFGNGTRLTVT.

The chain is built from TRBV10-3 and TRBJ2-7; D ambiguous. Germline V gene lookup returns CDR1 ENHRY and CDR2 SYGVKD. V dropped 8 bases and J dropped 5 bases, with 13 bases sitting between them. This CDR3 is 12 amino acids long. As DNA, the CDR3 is TGTGCCATCTCACCCAGCCAGAACGAGCAGTACTTC. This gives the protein CAISPSQNEQYF.

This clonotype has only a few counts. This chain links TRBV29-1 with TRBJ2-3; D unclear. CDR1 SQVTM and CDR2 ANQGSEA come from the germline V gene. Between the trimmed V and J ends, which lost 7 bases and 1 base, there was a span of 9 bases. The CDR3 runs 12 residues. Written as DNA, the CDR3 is TGCAGCGACTCGCATGGCACAGATACGCAGTATTTT. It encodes CSDSHGTDTQYF.

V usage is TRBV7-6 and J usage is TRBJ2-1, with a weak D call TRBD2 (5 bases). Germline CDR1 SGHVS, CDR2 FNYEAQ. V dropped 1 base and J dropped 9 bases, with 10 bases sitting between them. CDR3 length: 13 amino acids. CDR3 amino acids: CASSLERLTEQFF. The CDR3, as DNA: TGTGCCAGCAGCTTAGAGCGGCTGACTGAGCAGTTCTTC.

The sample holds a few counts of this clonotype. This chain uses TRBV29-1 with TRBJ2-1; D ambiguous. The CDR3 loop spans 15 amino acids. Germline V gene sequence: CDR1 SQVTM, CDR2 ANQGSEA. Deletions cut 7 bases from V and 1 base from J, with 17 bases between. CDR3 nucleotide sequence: TGCAGCGCCCACAAGCCCCCAGGATCCTACAATGAGCAGTTCTTC. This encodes CSAHKPPGSYNEQFF.

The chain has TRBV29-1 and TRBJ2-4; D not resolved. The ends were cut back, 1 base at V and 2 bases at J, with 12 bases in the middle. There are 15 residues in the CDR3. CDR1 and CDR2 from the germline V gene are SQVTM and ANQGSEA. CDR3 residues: CSVEVAVPSKNIQYF. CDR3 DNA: TGCAGCGTTGAAGTGGCAGTCCCCTCCAAAAACATTCAGTACTTC.

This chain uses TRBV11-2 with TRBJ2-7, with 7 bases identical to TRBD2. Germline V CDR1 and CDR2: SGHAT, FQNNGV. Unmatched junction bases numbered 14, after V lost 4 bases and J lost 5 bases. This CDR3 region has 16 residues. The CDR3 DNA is TGTGCCAGCAGCTCAGGGCTGGGGGGGAGACTCCACGAGCAGTACTTC. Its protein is CASSSGLGGRLHEQYF.

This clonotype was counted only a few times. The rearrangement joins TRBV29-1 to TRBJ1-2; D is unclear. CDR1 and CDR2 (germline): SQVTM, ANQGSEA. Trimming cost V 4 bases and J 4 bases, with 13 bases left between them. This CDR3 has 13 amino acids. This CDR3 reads CSVASRLSYGYTF. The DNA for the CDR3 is TGCAGCGTTGCTTCCAGGCTTTCCTATGGCTACACCTTC.

The CDR3 sequence: CASSESAGSGNEQFF. CDR3 sequence (DNA): TGTGCCAGCAGTGAATCGGCGGGATCGGGCAATGAGCAGTTCTTC. The chain combines TRBV25-1 with TRBJ2-1, with TRBD2 as a possible D gene (6 bases). The length of the CDR3 is 15 residues. The V gene's germline CDR1 is MGHDK and CDR2 SYGVNS. V gave up 1 base and J gave up 6 bases, with 13 bases separating them.

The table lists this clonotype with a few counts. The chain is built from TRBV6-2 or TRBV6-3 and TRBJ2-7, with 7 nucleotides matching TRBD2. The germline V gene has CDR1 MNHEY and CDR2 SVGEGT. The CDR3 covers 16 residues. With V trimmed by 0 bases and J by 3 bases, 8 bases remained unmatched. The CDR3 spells CASSYSVGGRDYEQYF. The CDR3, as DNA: TGTGCCAGCAGTTACTCAGTCGGGGGGAGGGACTACGAGCAGTACTTC.

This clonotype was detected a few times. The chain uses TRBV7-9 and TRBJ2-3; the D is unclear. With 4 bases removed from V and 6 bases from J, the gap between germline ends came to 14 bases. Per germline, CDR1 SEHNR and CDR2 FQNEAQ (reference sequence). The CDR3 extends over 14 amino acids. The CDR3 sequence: CASSSADSMDTQYF. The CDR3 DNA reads TGTGCCAGCAGCTCCGCTGACTCGATGGATACGCAGTATTTT.

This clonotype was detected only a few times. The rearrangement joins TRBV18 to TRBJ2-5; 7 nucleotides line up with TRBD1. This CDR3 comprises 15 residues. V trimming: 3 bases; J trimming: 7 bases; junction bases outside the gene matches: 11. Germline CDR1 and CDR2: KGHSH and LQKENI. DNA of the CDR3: TGTGCCAGCTCACCGGAACAGGGGAGTGTGGGGACCCAGTACTTC. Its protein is CASSPEQGSVGTQYF.